The clone carrying this T cell receptor (beta chain) was picked up one time. Because the CDR3's place on the DNA is in doubt, the DNA is left out and the CDR3 is given as listed by TCRdb. These data belong to a study of tumor and adjacent non-tumor tissue in lung cancer. The CDR3 is 14 residues long, counting both termini. Germline values: CDR1 SGHAT, CDR2 FQNNGV. TCRbeta libraries were built with three rounds of nested PCR, modified from ARM-PCR. TCRdb processed the multiplex PCR reads anew with MiXCR; each CDR3 protein has one entry. The data hold about 81,000 distinct CDR3 sequences, with about two thirds observed a single time. This sample's RNA came from whole unsorted tissue.

The origin of this receptor is a middle-aged woman with non-small cell lung cancer. Sequenced: lung tumor tissue. This rearrangement joins TRBV11-2 to TRBJ2-7; TRBD1 is the table's D call, not checked against the DNA. CDR3 amino acids: CASNFGQGAYEQYF.